Listed below are T cell receptor beta chains from one sample, sequenced in a study of T cells generated in artificial thymic organoids. TCRdb called the 5' RACE reads again in MiXCR, with one record for every CDR3 protein. This sample yields more than 3,000 distinct CDR3 sequences, of which roughly 34% are seen a single time; roughly 2.2% belongs to the top ten. Sequencing was performed on naive CD8+ T cells from blood. The receptor source for this set is a human donor who gave cord blood stem cells for thymic organoid culture, a cardiac surgery patient who gave postnatal thymus, or a blood donor (not recorded which). CDR3s include the opening cysteine and the closing phenylalanine or tryptophan. D genes are given only for firm matches. For some rows the clone size is stated as once, few or many, or as a class when expanded; others skip it.

d_call: .
v_call: TRBV7-9
j_call: TRBJ1-2
clone_size: large
cdr3_aa: CASSLVGLNYGYTF
cdr3_nt: TGTGCCAGCAGCTTAGTGGGGCTCAACTATGGCTACACCTTC

d_call: TRBD2
v_call: TRBV4-3
j_call: TRBJ2-5
clone_size: .
cdr3_aa: CASSQDPIAGGFGETQYF
cdr3_nt: TGCGCCAGCAGCCAAGACCCTATTGCGGGAGGCTTTGGGGAGACCCAGTACTTC

d_call: .
v_call: TRBV7-9
j_call: TRBJ2-2
clone_size: medium-sized
cdr3_aa: CASSYSSGIANTGELFF
cdr3_nt: TGTGCCAGCAGCTACTCGTCGGGAATCGCGAACACCGGGGAGCTGTTTTTT

d_call: .
v_call: TRBV19
j_call: TRBJ1-2
clone_size: medium-sized
cdr3_aa: CASSITQNYGYTF
cdr3_nt: TGTGCCAGTAGTATCACCCAAAACTATGGCTACACCTTC

d_call: .
v_call: TRBV4-1
j_call: TRBJ1-2
clone_size: .
cdr3_aa: CASSQEDTSNYGYTF
cdr3_nt: TGCGCCAGCAGCCAAGAAGACACCTCTAACTATGGCTACACCTTC

d_call: .
v_call: TRBV21-1
j_call: TRBJ2-2
clone_size: .
cdr3_aa: CASSPWGQGYVDGELFF
cdr3_nt: TGTGCCAGCAGCCCCTGGGGACAGGGGTATGTCGACGGGGAGCTGTTTTTT

d_call: TRBD1
v_call: TRBV23-1
j_call: TRBJ2-7
clone_size: few
cdr3_aa: CASSQSSGTGEFYEQYF
cdr3_nt: TGCGCCAGCAGTCAATCCTCCGGGACAGGGGAATTCTACGAGCAGTACTTC

d_call: .
v_call: TRBV28
j_call: TRBJ2-3
clone_size: .
cdr3_aa: CANSRSNQNF
cdr3_nt: TGTGCCAACAGTCGCTCCAACCAGAACTTT

d_call: TRBD2
v_call: TRBV6-6
j_call: TRBJ2-2
clone_size: .
cdr3_aa: CASSYTLAGDPTGELFF
cdr3_nt: TGTGCCAGCAGTTATACCCTAGCGGGGGACCCCACCGGGGAGCTGTTTTTT

d_call: TRBD2
v_call: TRBV7-2
j_call: TRBJ2-7
clone_size: few
cdr3_aa: CASSLGLAGSYEQYF
cdr3_nt: TGTGCCAGCAGCTTGGGACTAGCGGGCTCCTACGAGCAGTACTTC

d_call: .
v_call: TRBV12-3/TRBV12-4
j_call: TRBJ2-3
clone_size: medium-sized
cdr3_aa: CASSLSGTDTQYF
cdr3_nt: TGTGCCAGCAGTTTATCCGGGACAGATACGCAGTATTTT

d_call: TRBD1
v_call: TRBV9
j_call: TRBJ2-7
clone_size: .
cdr3_aa: CASSLSQGAGYEQYF
cdr3_nt: TGTGCCAGCAGCCTAAGTCAGGGGGCAGGCTACGAGCAGTACTTC

d_call: TRBD2
v_call: TRBV9
j_call: TRBJ2-1
clone_size: .
cdr3_aa: CASSALAGGPFYNEQFF
cdr3_nt: TGTGCCAGCAGCGCCTTAGCGGGGGGGCCGTTCTACAATGAGCAGTTCTTC